These 16 T cell receptor beta chains originate from one sample sequenced in a study of T cell repertoires in cytomegalovirus infection. TCRdb redid the calling of the reads with MiXCR, one entry per CDR3 protein. In the table there are some 180,000 distinct CDR3 sequences, 17% of which are singletons. Sequenced sample: CD8+ T cells from PBMCs. The receptor source for this set is a human donor in good health (CMV status not recorded). Some clones in this sample may be carry-over from other donors' samples.

The chain has TRBV7-6 and TRBJ2-6; 7 bases match TRBD2. V shed 0 bases, J shed 0 bases, and the junction held 11 bases outside the gene matches. The CDR3 runs 20 residues. Germline CDR1 is SGHVS and CDR2 is FNYEAQ. CDR3 in amino acids: CASSLAGGSGELSGANVLTF. For the CDR3, the DNA is TGTGCCAGCAGCTTAGCGGGGGGGAGCGGGGAGCTCTCTGGGGCCAACGTCCTGACTTTC.

This rearrangement joins TRBV7-8 to TRBJ2-5; D is perhaps TRBD1 or TRBD2 (5 bases each). The CDR3 is 15 amino acids. Germline values: CDR1 SGHVS, CDR2 FQNEAQ. With 2 bases removed from V and 4 bases from J, the gap between germline ends came to 14 bases. The CDR3 protein is CASSLYSGRAETQYF. The CDR3 nucleotides read TGTGCCAGCAGCTTATATTCGGGACGGGCAGAGACCCAGTACTTC. The full variable domain, in which reference TRBV7-8 and TRBJ2-5 provide the parts outside the CDR3, is GAGVSQSPRYKVAKRGQDVALRCDPISGHVSLFWYQQALGQGPEFLTYFQNEAQLDKSGLPSDRFFAERPEGSVSTLKIQRTQQEDSAVYLCASSLYSGRAETQYFGPGTRLLVL.

The chain carries TRBV7-2 and TRBJ2-3, with D tentatively TRBD2 (6 bases). Germline V lookup: CDR1 SGHTA, CDR2 FQGNSA. The CDR3 is 17 amino acids. V was shortened by 3 bases and J by 2 bases, with 18 bases between the two germline ends. Here the CDR3 DNA reads TGTGCCAGCAGCTTCCGGCGGGGCAAAAGTTTCACAGATACGCAGTATTTT. Translated: CASSFRRGKSFTDTQYF.

This clonotype turned up a few times. The CDR3 region has the DNA TGCGCCAGCAGCCCCGGAAAAGGGCCCAACACTGAAGCTTTCTTT. As protein: CASSPGKGPNTEAFF. The chain combines TRBV4-1 with TRBJ1-1; unclear D gene. Germline CDR1 MGHRA, CDR2 YSYEKL. The V and J ends lost 4 bases and 2 bases respectively, with 14 bases between them. The CDR3 totals 15 residues.

V gene TRBV15 combines with J gene TRBJ2-6; D remains unclear. Germline lookup yields CDR1 LNHNV and CDR2 YYDKDF (reference sequence). The CDR3 runs to 16 residues. V gave up 0 bases and J gave up 0 bases, with 6 bases separating them. CDR3 loop: CATSRDGFSGANVLTF. The CDR3, as DNA: TGTGCCACCAGCAGAGATGGGTTCTCTGGGGCCAACGTCCTGACTTTC.

The rearrangement uses TRBV11-2 and TRBJ2-1; TRBD2 matches at 9 bases. Germline V gives CDR1 SGHAT, CDR2 FQNNGV. This CDR3 has 19 amino acids. V shed 4 bases and J 0 bases; nucleotides not matched to a gene: 13. The CDR3, as DNA: TGTGCCAGCAGCTCCCTTGGTGGTAGCGGGGGAATCTCCTACAATGAGCAGTTCTTC. Protein product: CASSSLGGSGGISYNEQFF. The full variable domain, completed using reference TRBV11-2 and TRBJ2-1, is EAGVAQSPRYKIIEKRQSVAFWCNPISGHATLYWYQQILGQGPKLLIQFQNNGVVDDSQLPKDRFSAERLKGVDSTLKIQPAKLEDSAVYLCASSSLGGSGGISYNEQFFGPGTRLTVL.

The chain has TRBV12-5 and TRBJ1-1; D ambiguous. The germline V gene has CDR1 LGHNT and CDR2 FRNRAP. Trimming removed 3 bases from V and 1 base from J, with 12 bases in between. The CDR3 covers 15 residues. As DNA, the CDR3 is TGTGCTAGTGGTTTAGTACTGGGCGGGAACACTGAAGCTTTCTTT. Amino acids: CASGLVLGGNTEAFF.

This chain connects TRBV9 to TRBJ2-7; 9 bases align to TRBD1. CDR3 length: 15 residues. CDR1 is SGDLS and CDR2 is YYNGEE in the germline V gene. V gave up 3 bases and J gave up 2 bases; unmatched junction bases: 6. CDR3 DNA sequence: TGTGCCAGCAGCGGTGGGACAGGGATAACCTACGAGCAGTACTTC. This gives the protein CASSGGTGITYEQYF.

This clonotype showed up many times. The chain employs TRBV7-8 and TRBJ2-4; D is perhaps TRBD1 or TRBD2 (5 bases each). The CDR3 length is 12 residues. CDR1 SGHVS and CDR2 FQNEAQ come from the germline V gene. Trimming pared 1 base from V and 12 bases from J, leaving 10 bases between. The CDR3 spells CASSLDDGGQYF. In DNA form, the CDR3 reads TGTGCCAGCAGCTTAGACGATGGGGGTCAGTACTTC.

The gene calls are TRBV19 and TRBJ2-2, with TRBD1 as a possible D gene (5 bases). The V and J ends lost 2 bases and 5 bases respectively, with 15 bases between them. The CDR3 spans 16 residues. Germline CDR1 and CDR2: LNHDA and SQIVND (reference sequence). CDR3 DNA sequence: TGTGCCAGTAGTATACACGACAGTCATCCTACCGGGGAGCTGTTTTTT. This encodes CASSIHDSHPTGELFF.

In its sample, this clonotype was seen a few times. J is TRBJ1-2 and V is TRBV12-3 or TRBV12-4; perhaps TRBD1 as D (5 bases). This CDR3 has 13 residues. Trimming took off 3 bases at V and 7 bases at J, with 12 bases between the two ends. DNA of the CDR3: TGTGCCAGCAGTTTTTCTCTTGACAGTGGCTACACCTTC. This gives the protein CASSFSLDSGYTF.

The chain is built from TRBV4-1 and TRBJ1-1, with a tentative D call TRBD1 (5 bases). The CDR3 contains 10 residues. The germline CDR1 and CDR2 sequences are MGHRA and YSYEKL. The germline V and J ends were trimmed by 8 bases and 7 bases, with 8 bases remaining between them. CDR3 bases: TGCGCCAGCGCGGACAATGAAGCTTTCTTT. Translating it yields CASADNEAFF.

This clonotype came up a few times. The CDR3 is CASSLLGQGLINTEAFF. CDR3 DNA: TGTGCCAGCAGCTTGCTTGGACAGGGGCTAATAAACACTGAAGCTTTCTTT. This chain connects TRBV7-2 to TRBJ1-1, with TRBD1 matching over 9 bases. CDR1 and CDR2 (germline): SGHTA, FQGNSA. J gave up 2 bases and V 3 bases, and 10 bases lay outside the gene matches. This CDR3 is built from 17 residues.

This clonotype was picked up a small number of times. The rearrangement joins TRBV6-2 or TRBV6-3 to TRBJ1-5; D gene uncertain. CDR1 is MNHEY and CDR2 is SVGEGT in the germline V gene. V lost 8 bases and J lost 6, with 29 bases in between. This CDR3 is 18 amino acids long. The DNA for the CDR3 is TGTGCCAGCGGTTTTAGCGGGGTGGCGGTGAGGGAGAGTCAGCCCCAGCATTTT. Translation gives CASGFSGVAVRESQPQHF.

This clonotype was found a few times. The rearrangement joins TRBV19 to TRBJ1-6, with D perhaps TRBD1 (6 bases). The germline V gene encodes CDR1 LNHDA and CDR2 SQIVND (reference sequence). V lost 9 bases and J lost 3, with 12 bases in between. The CDR3 is 14 amino acids. CDR3 coding DNA: TGTGCCAGCATGACAGGACTCTATAATTCACCCCTCCACTTT. Translated, it gives CASMTGLYNSPLHF. The full variable domain, completed using reference TRBV19 and TRBJ1-6, is DGGITQSPKYLFRKEGQNVTLSCEQNLNHDAMYWYRQDPGQGLRLIYYSQIVNDFQKGDIAEGYSVSREKKESFPLTVTSAQKNPTAFYLCASMTGLYNSPLHFGNGTRLTVT.

This clonotype was counted between two and nine times. The chain combines TRBV4-2 with TRBJ2-6, with D unclear. Looked up from germline, CDR1 is LGHNA and CDR2 is YNFKEQ. V lost 0 bases and J 0 bases, leaving 12 bases between the germline ends. CDR3 length: 18 residues. In DNA form, the CDR3 reads TGTGCCAGCAGCCAAGATCTCCGACTGAGCTCTGGGGCCAACGTCCTGACTTTC. Its protein is CASSQDLRLSSGANVLTF.